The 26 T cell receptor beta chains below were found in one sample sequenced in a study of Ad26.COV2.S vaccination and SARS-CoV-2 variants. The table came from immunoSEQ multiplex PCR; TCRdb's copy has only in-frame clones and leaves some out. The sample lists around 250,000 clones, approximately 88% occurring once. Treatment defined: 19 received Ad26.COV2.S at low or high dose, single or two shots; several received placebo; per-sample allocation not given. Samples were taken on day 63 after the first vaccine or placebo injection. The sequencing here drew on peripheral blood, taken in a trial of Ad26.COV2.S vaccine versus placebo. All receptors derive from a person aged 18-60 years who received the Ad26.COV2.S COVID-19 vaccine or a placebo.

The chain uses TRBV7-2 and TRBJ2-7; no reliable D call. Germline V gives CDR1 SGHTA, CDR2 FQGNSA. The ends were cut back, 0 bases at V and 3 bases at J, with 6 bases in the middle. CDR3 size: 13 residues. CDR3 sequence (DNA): TGTGCCAGCAGCTTAGCCACTGACTACGAGCAGTACGTC. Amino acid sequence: CASSLATDYEQYV.

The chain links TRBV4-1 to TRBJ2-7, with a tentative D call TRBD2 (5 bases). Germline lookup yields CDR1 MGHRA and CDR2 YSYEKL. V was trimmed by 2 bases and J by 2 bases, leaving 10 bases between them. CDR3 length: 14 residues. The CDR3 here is CASSQRGPTYEQYF. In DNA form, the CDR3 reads TGCGCCAGCAGCCAACGAGGGCCTACCTACGAGCAGTACTTC.

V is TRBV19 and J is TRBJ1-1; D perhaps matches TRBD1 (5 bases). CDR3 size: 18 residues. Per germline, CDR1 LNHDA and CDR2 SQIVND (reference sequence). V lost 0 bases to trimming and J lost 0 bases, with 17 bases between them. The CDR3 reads CASSIDPGRASMNTEAFF. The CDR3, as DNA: TGTGCCAGTAGTATAGACCCCGGCAGGGCCAGCATGAACACTGAAGCTTTCTTT.

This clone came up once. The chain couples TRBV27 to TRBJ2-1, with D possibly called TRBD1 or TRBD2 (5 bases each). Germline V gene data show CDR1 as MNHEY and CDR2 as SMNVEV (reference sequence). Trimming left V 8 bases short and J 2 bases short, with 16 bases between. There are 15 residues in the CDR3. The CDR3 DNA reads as TGTGCCAGCCGTACGGGGCAGGGACCCTACAATGAGCAGTTCTTC. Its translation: CASRTGQGPYNEQFF.

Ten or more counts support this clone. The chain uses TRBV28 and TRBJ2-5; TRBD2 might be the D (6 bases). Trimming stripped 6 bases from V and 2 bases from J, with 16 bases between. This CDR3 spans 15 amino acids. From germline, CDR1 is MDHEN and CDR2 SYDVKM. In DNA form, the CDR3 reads TGTGCCAGCAGCCGCAGTTTTGGGGGGCAAGAGACCCAGTACTTC. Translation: CASSRSFGGQETQYF.

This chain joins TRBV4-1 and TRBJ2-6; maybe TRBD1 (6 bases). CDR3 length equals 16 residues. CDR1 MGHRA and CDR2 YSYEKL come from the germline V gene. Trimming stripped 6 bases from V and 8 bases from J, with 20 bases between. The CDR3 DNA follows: TGCGCCAGCAGTCAATCCGGGACATTAGGGACCAACGTCCTGACTTTC. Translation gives CASSQSGTLGTNVLTF.

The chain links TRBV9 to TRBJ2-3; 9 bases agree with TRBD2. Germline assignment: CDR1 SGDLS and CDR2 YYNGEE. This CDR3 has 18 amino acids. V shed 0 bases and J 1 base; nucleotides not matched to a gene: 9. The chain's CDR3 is CASSVEPSGASGTDTQYF. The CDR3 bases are TGTGCCAGCAGCGTAGAACCTAGCGGGGCCTCTGGCACAGATACGCAGTATTTT.

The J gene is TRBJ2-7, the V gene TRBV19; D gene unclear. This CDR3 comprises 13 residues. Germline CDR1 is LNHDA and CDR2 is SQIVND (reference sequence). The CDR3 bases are TGTGCCAGCAGTAGTTCCCTGGGCTACGAGCAGTACGTC. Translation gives CASSSSLGYEQYV.

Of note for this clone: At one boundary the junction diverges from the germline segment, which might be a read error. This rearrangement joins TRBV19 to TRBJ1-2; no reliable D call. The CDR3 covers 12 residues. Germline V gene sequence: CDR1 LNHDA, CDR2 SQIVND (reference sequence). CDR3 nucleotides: TGTGCCAGTAGTTTAGAAGCCCGCGGCTACACCTTC. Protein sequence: CASSLEARGYTF.

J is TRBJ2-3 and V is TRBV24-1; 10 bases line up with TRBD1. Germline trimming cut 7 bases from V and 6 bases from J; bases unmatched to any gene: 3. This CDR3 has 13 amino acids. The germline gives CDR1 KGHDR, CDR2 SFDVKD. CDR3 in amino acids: CATSDRGRDTQYF. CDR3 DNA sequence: TGTGCCACCAGCGACAGGGGGCGGGATACGCAGTATTTT.

CDR3 bases: TGTGCCAGCAGGGTTAGGTCGCGGGAGGAGCAGTACGTC. Protein product: CASRVRSREEQYV. The gene calls are TRBV9 and TRBJ2-7, with TRBD2 matching 7 bases. Losses at the gene ends were 5 bases for V and 7 bases for J; bases not matched to a gene: 9. The CDR3 spans 13 residues. Germline V gene sequence: CDR1 SGDLS, CDR2 YYNGEE.

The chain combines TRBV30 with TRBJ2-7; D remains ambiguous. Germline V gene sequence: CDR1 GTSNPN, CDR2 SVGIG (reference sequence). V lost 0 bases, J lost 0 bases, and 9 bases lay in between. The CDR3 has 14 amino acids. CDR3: CAWSVGLASYEQYF. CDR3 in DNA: TGTGCCTGGAGTGTAGGTCTCGCCTCCTACGAGCAGTACTTC. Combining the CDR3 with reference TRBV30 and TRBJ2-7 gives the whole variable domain SQTIHQWPATLVQPVGSPLSLECTVEGTSNPNLYWYRQAAGRGLQLLFYSVGIGQISSEVPQNLSASRPQDRQFILSSKKLLLSDSGFYLCAWSVGLASYEQYFGPGTRLTVT.

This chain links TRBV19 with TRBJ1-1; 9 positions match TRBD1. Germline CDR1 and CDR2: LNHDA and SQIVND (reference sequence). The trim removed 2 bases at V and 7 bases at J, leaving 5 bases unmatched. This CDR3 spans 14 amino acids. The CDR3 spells CASSISGTGYEAFF. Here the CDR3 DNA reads TGTGCCAGTAGTATATCCGGGACAGGGTATGAAGCTTTCTTT. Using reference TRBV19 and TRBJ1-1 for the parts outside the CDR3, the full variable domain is DGGITQSPKYLFRKEGQNVTLSCEQNLNHDAMYWYRQDPGQGLRLIYYSQIVNDFQKGDIAEGYSVSREKKESFPLTVTSAQKNPTAFYLCASSISGTGYEAFFGQGTRLTVV.

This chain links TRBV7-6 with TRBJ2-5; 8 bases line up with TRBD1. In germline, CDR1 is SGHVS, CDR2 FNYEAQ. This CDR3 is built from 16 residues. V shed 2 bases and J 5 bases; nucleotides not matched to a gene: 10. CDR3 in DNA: TGTGCCAGCAGCTTAATCGGCAGGGGGCTAGTTGAGACCCAGTACTTC. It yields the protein CASSLIGRGLVETQYF.

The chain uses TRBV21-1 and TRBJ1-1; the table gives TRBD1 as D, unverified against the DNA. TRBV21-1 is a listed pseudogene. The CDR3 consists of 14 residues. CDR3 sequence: CATTKGAGRTEAFF. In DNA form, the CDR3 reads TGTGCCACGACAAAAGGGGCCGGTAGGACTGAAGCTTTCTTT.

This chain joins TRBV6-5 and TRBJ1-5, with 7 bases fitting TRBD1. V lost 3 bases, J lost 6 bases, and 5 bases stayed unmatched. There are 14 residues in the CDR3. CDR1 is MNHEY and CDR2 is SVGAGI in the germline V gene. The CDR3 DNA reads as TGTGCCAGCAGTTATGACAGGGATCGTCAGCCCCAGCATTTT. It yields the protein CASSYDRDRQPQHF.

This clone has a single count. The CDR3 region has the DNA TGTGCCAGCAGCTTCGGGACTAGCGGGGGTCCTGCCGGGGAGCAGTACTTC. It yields the protein CASSFGTSGGPAGEQYF. This chain joins TRBV7-2 and TRBJ2-7; 14 bases agree with TRBD2. Per germline, CDR1 SGHTA and CDR2 FQGNSA. CDR3 length: 17 amino acids. V dropped 3 bases and J dropped 7; count of bases not matched to a gene: 11.

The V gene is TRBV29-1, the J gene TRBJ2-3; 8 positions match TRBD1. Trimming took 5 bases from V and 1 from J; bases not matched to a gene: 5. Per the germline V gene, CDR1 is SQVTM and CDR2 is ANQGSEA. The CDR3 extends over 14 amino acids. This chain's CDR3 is CSVRPTGGTDTQYF. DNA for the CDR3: TGCAGCGTTAGGCCGACAGGGGGCACAGATACGCAGTATTTT.

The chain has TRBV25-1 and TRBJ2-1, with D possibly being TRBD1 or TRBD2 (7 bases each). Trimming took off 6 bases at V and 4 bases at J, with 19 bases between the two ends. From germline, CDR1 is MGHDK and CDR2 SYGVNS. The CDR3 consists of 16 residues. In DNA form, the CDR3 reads TGTGCCAGCAGATCCTTCAGGGGGGGACTTTACAATGAGCAGTTCTTC. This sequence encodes CASRSFRGGLYNEQFF. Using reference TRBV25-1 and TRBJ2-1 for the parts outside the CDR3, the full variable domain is EADIYQTPRYLVIGTGKKITLECSQTMGHDKMYWYQQDPGMELHLIHYSYGVNSTEKGDLSSESTVSRIRTEHFPLTLESARPSHTSQYLCASRSFRGGLYNEQFFGPGTRLTVL.

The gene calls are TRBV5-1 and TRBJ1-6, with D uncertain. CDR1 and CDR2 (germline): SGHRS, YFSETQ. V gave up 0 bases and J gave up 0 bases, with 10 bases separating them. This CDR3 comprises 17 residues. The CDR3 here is CASSLEPASSYNSPLHF. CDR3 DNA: TGCGCCAGCAGCTTGGAGCCGGCGAGCTCCTATAATTCACCCCTCCACTTT.

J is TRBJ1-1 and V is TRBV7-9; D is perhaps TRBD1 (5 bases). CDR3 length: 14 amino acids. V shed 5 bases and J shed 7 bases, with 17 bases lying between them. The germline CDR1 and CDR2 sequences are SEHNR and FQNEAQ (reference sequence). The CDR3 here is CASSPSGRGGEAFF. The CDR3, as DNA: TGTGCCAGCAGCCCCTCCGGGCGGGGCGGTGAAGCTTTCTTT.

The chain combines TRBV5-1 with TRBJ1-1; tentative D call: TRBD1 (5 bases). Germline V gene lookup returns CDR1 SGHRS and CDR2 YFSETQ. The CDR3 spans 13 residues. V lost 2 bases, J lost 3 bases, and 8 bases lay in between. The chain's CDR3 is CASSFAGHTEAFF. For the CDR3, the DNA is TGCGCCAGCAGCTTTGCAGGGCACACTGAAGCTTTCTTT.

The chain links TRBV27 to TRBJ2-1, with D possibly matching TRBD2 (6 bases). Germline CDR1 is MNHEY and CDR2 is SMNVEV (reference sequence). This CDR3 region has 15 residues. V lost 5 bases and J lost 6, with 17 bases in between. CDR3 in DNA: TGTGCCAGCAGTAACCCGGGACTCATTCGCAATGAGCAGTTCTTC. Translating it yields CASSNPGLIRNEQFF.

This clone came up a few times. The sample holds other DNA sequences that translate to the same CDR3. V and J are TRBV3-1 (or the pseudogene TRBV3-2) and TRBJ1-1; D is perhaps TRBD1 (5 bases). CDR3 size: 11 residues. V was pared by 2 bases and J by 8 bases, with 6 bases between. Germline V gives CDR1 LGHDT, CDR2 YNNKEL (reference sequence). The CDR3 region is CASSQRTEAFF. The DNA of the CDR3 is TGTGCCAGCAGCCAACGGACAGAAGCTTTCTTT.

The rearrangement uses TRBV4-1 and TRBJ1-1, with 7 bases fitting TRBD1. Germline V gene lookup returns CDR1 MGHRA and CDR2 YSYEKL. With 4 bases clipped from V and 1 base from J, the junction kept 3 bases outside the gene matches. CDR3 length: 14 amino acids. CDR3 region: CASSPDRANTEAFF. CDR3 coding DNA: TGCGCCAGCAGCCCAGACAGGGCGAACACTGAAGCTTTCTTT.

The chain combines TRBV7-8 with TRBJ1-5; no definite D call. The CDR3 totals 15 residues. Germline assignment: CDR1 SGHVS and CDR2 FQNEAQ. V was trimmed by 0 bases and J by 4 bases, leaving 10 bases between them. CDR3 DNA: TGTGCCAGCAGCTTAGCGCCAATTTTAAATCAGCCCCAGCATTTT. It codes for CASSLAPILNQPQHF.